This entry describes one TCR beta chain. Its target antigen remains unknown. No much larger clone exists at a distance of one base, and base qualities are not known. This specimen belongs to a study of control samples from healthy donors and cancer patients (TCRdb year 2020). The library was prepared using the immunoSEQ multiplex PCR assay. TCRdb provides this immuneACCESS table in a form limited to in-frame rearrangements. Some clones are lacking; in checked studies, under half of them reflect an unresolved V gene, and why the rest are absent is not known. In this sample the table shows more than 65,000 clones, more than 75% of which occur a single time. The ten largest clones represent about 16% of the sample. Trimming leaves V shorter by 4 bases and J shorter by 2 bases, with the junction holding 3 bases beyond the gene matches. The germline V gene yields SGHRS for CDR1 and YFSETQ for CDR2. Counted from cysteine to phenylalanine, this CDR3 has 15 amino acids. Only CDR3 DNA remains: 45 bases, in frame from the first base.

The source is a man in his fifties in good health. Input material: blood. Recombination joined TRBV5-1 with TRBJ2-5, with TRBD2 matching 12 junction bases. The nucleotide sequence is given as TGCGCCAGCAGCCTTACTAGCGGGAGGCAAGAGACCCAGTACTTC. Its product reads: CASSLTSGRQETQYF.